This TCR beta chain was recorded in a study of T cell responses to AZD1222 COVID-19 vaccine. Produced via immunoSEQ multiplex PCR; TCRdb's table is partial and in-frame only. The table has 150,000 or so clones, approximately 88% seen once; the top ten hold 2.9%. V shed 6 bases, J shed 9 bases, and the junction held 13 bases outside the gene matches. Germline loops: CDR1 MNHNY, CDR2 SVGAGI (reference sequence). The CDR3 is made up of 16 amino acids. The sequenced sample was peripheral blood, obtained on day 0 of AZD1222 vaccination. The receptor's source is an adult in good health. The rearrangement links TRBV6-6 to TRBJ2-1; 11 positions match TRBD2. The CDR3 spells CASRPSTSGTRSEQFF. In DNA, the CDR3 is TGTGCCAGCAGACCGTCGACTAGCGGGACCCGTTCTGAGCAGTTCTTC.